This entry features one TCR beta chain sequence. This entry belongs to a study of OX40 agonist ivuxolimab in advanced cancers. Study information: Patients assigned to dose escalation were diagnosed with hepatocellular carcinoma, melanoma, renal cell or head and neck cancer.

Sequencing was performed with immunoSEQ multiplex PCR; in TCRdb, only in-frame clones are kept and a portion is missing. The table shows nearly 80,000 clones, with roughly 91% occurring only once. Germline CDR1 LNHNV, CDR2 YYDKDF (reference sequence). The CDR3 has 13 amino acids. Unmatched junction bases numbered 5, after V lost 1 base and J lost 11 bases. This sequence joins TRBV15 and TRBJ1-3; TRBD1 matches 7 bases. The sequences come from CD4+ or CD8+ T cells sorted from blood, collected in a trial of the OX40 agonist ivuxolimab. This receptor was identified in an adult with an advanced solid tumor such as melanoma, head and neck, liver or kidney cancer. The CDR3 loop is CATSRATGDPIYF. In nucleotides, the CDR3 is TGTGCCACCAGCAGAGCCACAGGGGATCCCATATATTTT.